One sample yielded the 4 T cell receptor beta chains listed below, sequenced in a study of blood T cell repertoires in COVID-19 (dated by TCRdb to the early 2020s). The library was prepared using the immunoSEQ multiplex PCR assay. TCRdb's version of the immuneACCESS table is confined to in-frame rearrangements and falls short of the full clone set. An unresolved V gene accounts for under half of the shortfall where checked; the remainder is of unknown origin. Recorded for this sample are roughly 230,000 clones; about 85% of them occurred a single time. The ten largest make up about 7% of the sample. The sequenced sample was PBMCs or T cells enriched from blood (not recorded which). The receptors here all came from a woman in her forties or fifties who had been exposed to COVID-19.

The chain uses TRBV7-9 and TRBJ2-5; 8 bases fit TRBD2. The germline gives CDR1 SEHNR, CDR2 FQNEAQ (reference sequence). The length of the CDR3 is 16 residues. V lost 4 bases and J lost 4; bases outside the gene matches: 11. CDR3 in amino acids: CASSSSWAGGGETQYF. The CDR3 nucleotides are TGTGCCAGCAGCTCCTCTTGGGCGGGGGGCGGAGAGACCCAGTACTTC.

This chain uses TRBV11-2 with TRBJ2-2; a possible D gene is TRBD2 (5 bases). The CDR3 runs 16 residues. Per germline, CDR1 SGHAT and CDR2 FQNNGV. V was trimmed by 3 bases and J by 0 bases, leaving 11 bases between them. CDR3 in amino acids: CASSLRAGPNTGELFF. As DNA, the CDR3 is TGTGCCAGCAGCTTGCGGGCGGGCCCGAACACCGGGGAGCTGTTTTTT.

This clone showed up just a few times. The sample has other DNA sequences that encode this CDR3 too. The rearrangement uses TRBV9 and TRBJ1-1; 7 nucleotides line up with TRBD1. The germline CDR1 and CDR2 sequences are SGDLS and YYNGEE. The CDR3 has 14 residues. J was trimmed by 1 base and V by 1 base; bases with no gene match: 1. The CDR3 DNA sequence: TGTGCCAGCAGCGTACAGGGGGGGAACACTGAAGCTTTCTTT. Translation: CASSVQGGNTEAFF.

The chain carries TRBV9 and TRBJ2-3; no clear D. V lost 1 base to trimming and J lost 2 bases, with 8 bases between them. This CDR3 comprises 14 residues. Germline CDR1 reads SGDLS; CDR2 reads YYNGEE. The CDR3 nucleotides are TGTGCCAGCAGCGTAACTGAATCCACAGATACGCAGTATTTT. This translates into CASSVTESTDTQYF.